The 24 T cell receptor beta chains given below trace back to one sample, sequenced in a study of cytomegalovirus exposure and HLA in healthy donors. The PCR contained 60 Vbeta and 13 Jbeta primers. Produced via immunoSEQ multiplex PCR; TCRdb's table is partial and in-frame only. The sample comprises some 150,000 clones, roughly 84% of which are singletons, and roughly 1.5% rests with the top ten. The material sequenced was PBMCs. These receptors originate from a male donor in good health and CMV-seronegative.

The chain is built from TRBV5-1 and TRBJ2-7, with a possible D match to TRBD1 (6 bases). Germline V gene lookup returns CDR1 SGHRS and CDR2 YFSETQ. Trimming shortened V by 4 bases and J by 0 bases, and 11 bases separated the two germline ends. The CDR3 extends over 14 amino acids. CDR3 sequence reads: CASSRGTSSYEQYF. The CDR3, as DNA: TGCGCCAGCAGCAGGGGGACCAGCTCCTACGAGCAGTACTTC.

The rearrangement joins TRBV7-9 to TRBJ2-7; 7 bases map to TRBD1. The CDR3 runs to 15 residues. Germline V gives CDR1 SEHNR, CDR2 FQNEAQ (reference sequence). J gave up 7 bases and V 0 bases, and 9 bases lay outside the gene matches. CDR3 in amino acids: CASSLAGQSLMEQYF. The DNA of the CDR3 is TGTGCCAGCAGCTTAGCGGGACAGAGTTTAATGGAGCAGTACTTC.

This clone occurred once. The chain uses TRBV2 and TRBJ2-1; D gene unclear. V lost 0 bases, J lost 0 bases, and 9 bases lay in between. The V gene's germline CDR1 is SNHLY and CDR2 FYNNEI. The length of the CDR3 is 16 residues. This chain's CDR3 is CASSEALRGSYNEQFF. In DNA, the CDR3 is TGTGCCAGCAGTGAAGCGCTCAGAGGCTCCTACAATGAGCAGTTCTTC.

The chain has TRBV27 and TRBJ2-1; 7 nucleotides agree with TRBD2. The CDR3 loop spans 15 amino acids. Losses at the gene ends were 4 bases for V and 9 bases for J; bases not matched to a gene: 12. Germline V gene data show CDR1 as MNHEY and CDR2 as SMNVEV (reference sequence). CDR3: CASSSQGGTTSEQFF. Here the CDR3 DNA reads TGTGCCAGCAGTTCGCAGGGAGGGACTACGAGTGAGCAGTTCTTC.

The V call is TRBV29-1, the J call TRBJ2-1; the match to TRBD2 covers 8 bases. From germline, CDR1 is SQVTM and CDR2 ANQGSEA. Losses at the gene ends were 7 bases for V and 5 bases for J; bases not matched to a gene: 10. The length of the CDR3 is 14 residues. The CDR3 is CSGRSLAGDNEQFF. In DNA form, the CDR3 reads TGCAGCGGCAGGTCGCTAGCGGGTGACAATGAGCAGTTCTTC.

The gene calls are TRBV6-1 and TRBJ1-5, with 7 positions matching TRBD1. The trim removed 3 bases at V and 9 bases at J, leaving 8 bases unmatched. CDR1 and CDR2 (germline): MNHNS, SASEGT. This CDR3 has 14 residues. CDR3 nucleotides: TGTGCCAGCAGTGACTGGACAGGTATTGGGCCCCAGCATTTT. It specifies CASSDWTGIGPQHF.

The gene calls are TRBV9 and TRBJ1-1; 8 positions agree with TRBD1. This CDR3 has 18 amino acids. CDR1 and CDR2 from the germline V gene are SGDLS and YYNGEE. J gave up 5 bases and V 2 bases, and 17 bases lay outside the gene matches. Here the CDR3 DNA reads TGTGCCAGCAGCGTCCCCCTCGCCGGAGACAGGGGTGTAACTGAAGCTTTCTTT. Its protein is CASSVPLAGDRGVTEAFF.

This clone was detected once. The chain is built from TRBV6-5 and TRBJ1-1; TRBD1 matches at 7 bases. V shed 4 bases, J shed 5 bases, and the junction held 4 bases outside the gene matches. The CDR3 consists of 13 residues. Germline V lookup: CDR1 MNHEY, CDR2 SVGAGI. This chain's CDR3 is CASSSQGRTEAFF. Here the CDR3 DNA reads TGTGCCAGCAGTTCACAGGGGCGGACTGAAGCTTTCTTT.

The chain couples TRBV4-2 to TRBJ2-2, with unresolved D. The CDR3 contains 16 residues. The ends were cut back, 0 bases at V and 1 base at J, with 9 bases in the middle. Germline V gives CDR1 LGHNA, CDR2 YNFKEQ. The CDR3 bases are TGTGCCAGCAGCCAAGATCTCGGGTTGAACACCGGGGAGCTGTTTTTT. This encodes CASSQDLGLNTGELFF.

This clone has a handful of counts. The V and J genes are TRBV7-6 and TRBJ2-5, with TRBD2 identical over 9 bases. J lost 5 bases, V lost 2 bases, and 6 bases had no gene match. Germline assignment: CDR1 SGHVS and CDR2 FNYEAQ. There are 15 residues in the CDR3. The CDR3 reads CASSLLAGGQETQYF. In DNA, the CDR3 is TGTGCCAGCAGCTTACTGGCGGGGGGGCAGGAGACCCAGTACTTC.

The V call is TRBV4-1, the J call TRBJ2-5; the match to TRBD2 covers 9 bases. Near its end, the DNA agrees better with TRBJ2-7, so the J call may be wrong. This CDR3 region has 19 residues. Germline V gene sequence: CDR1 MGHRA, CDR2 YSYEKL. CDR3 bases: TGCGCCAGCAGCCAAGAGGGGGCCCCCGGGGGACTAGCATCCTACGAGCAGTACTTC. Translated, it gives CASSQEGAPGGLASYEQYF.

The count of this clone is one. This sequence joins TRBV11-1 and TRBJ1-1; TRBD1 is a possible D gene (5 bases). The CDR3 length is 12 residues. Trimming stripped 1 base from V and 7 bases from J, with 7 bases between. Germline V CDR1 and CDR2: SGHAT, FQDESV (reference sequence). In DNA, the CDR3 is TGTGCCAGCAGCTTAGGGGACTATGAAGCTTTCTTT. Amino acid sequence: CASSLGDYEAFF.

The table lists this clone with a few counts. V usage is TRBV28 and J usage is TRBJ1-1, with unresolved D. The V gene's germline CDR1 is MDHEN and CDR2 SYDVKM. The V gene lost 5 bases and the J gene lost 4 bases, with 11 bases spanning the gap. This CDR3 region has 13 residues. CDR3 loop: CASSQLRTTEAFF. The CDR3 DNA is TGTGCCAGCAGTCAACTCCGAACCACTGAAGCTTTCTTT.

The genes are TRBV10-3 and TRBJ1-2; D not certain. The CDR3 consists of 12 residues. CDR1 is ENHRY and CDR2 is SYGVKD in the germline V gene. Trimming took off 7 bases at V and 5 bases at J, with 11 bases between the two ends. CDR3 nucleotides: TGTGCCATCAACGGACGGGAATATGGCTACACCTTC. Amino acids: CAINGREYGYTF.

This rearrangement joins TRBV28 to TRBJ2-1; 7 bases map to TRBD1. Germline V lookup: CDR1 MDHEN, CDR2 SYDVKM. The CDR3 totals 14 residues. Unmatched junction bases numbered 8, after V lost 10 bases and J lost 2 bases. Here the CDR3 DNA reads TGTGCCATCAACCCTGGGACAGCCTACAATGAGCAGTTCTTC. It specifies CAINPGTAYNEQFF. The whole variable domain, remainder taken from reference TRBV28 and TRBJ2-1, is DVKVTQSSRYLVKRTGEKVFLECVQDMDHENMFWYRQDPGLGLRLIYFSYDVKMKEKGDIPEGYSVSREKKERFSLILESASTNQTSMYLCAINPGTAYNEQFFGPGTRLTVL.

This clone has only one observation. The V and J genes are TRBV5-1 and TRBJ2-7; TRBD1 might be the D (6 bases). There are 15 residues in the CDR3. V shed 3 bases and J shed 4 bases, with 17 bases lying between them. The germline gives CDR1 SGHRS, CDR2 YFSETQ. CDR3 sequence (DNA): TGCGCCAGCAGCTCGGAGCAACACAGGGAGTACGAGCAGTACTTC. Amino acid sequence: CASSSEQHREYEQYF.

V usage is TRBV5-1 and J usage is TRBJ1-1; D is possibly TRBD1 (5 bases). V lost 4 bases and J lost 8, with 18 bases in between. This CDR3 region has 14 residues. Germline V gives CDR1 SGHRS, CDR2 YFSETQ. In nucleotides, the CDR3 is TGCGCCAGCAGCGGAGGGACGGGAAATCTCGAAGCTTTCTTT. Translation gives CASSGGTGNLEAFF.

The chain recombines TRBV6-5 with TRBJ1-6, with 8 bases matching TRBD1. Germline CDR1 is MNHEY and CDR2 is SVGAGI. The CDR3 spans 16 residues. V lost 2 bases to trimming and J lost 5 bases; unmatched junction nucleotides: 5. The CDR3 region is CASSYAGGLNNSPLHF. The CDR3 nucleotides read TGTGCCAGCAGTTACGCAGGGGGCCTCAATAATTCACCCCTCCACTTT.

The chain employs TRBV6-6 and TRBJ1-1; 8 nucleotides match TRBD1. Per the germline V gene, CDR1 is MNHNY and CDR2 is SVGAGI (reference sequence). V was pared by 7 bases and J by 3 bases, with 10 bases of the junction left unmatched. The CDR3 covers 15 residues. The DNA for the CDR3 is TGTGCCAGCACCATCCGCGGACAGGGCGACACTGAAGCTTTCTTT. Amino acid sequence: CASTIRGQGDTEAFF.

V usage is TRBV10-1 and J usage is TRBJ2-1, with a possible D match to TRBD2 (5 bases). The CDR3 is 13 residues long. The V gene's germline CDR1 is WNHNN and CDR2 SYGVQD (reference sequence). Between the trimmed V and J ends, which lost 6 bases and 9 bases, there was a span of 15 bases. The CDR3 DNA reads TGCGCCAGCAGAAAAAACATCGAGGGTGAGCAGTTCTTC. Its protein product is CASRKNIEGEQFF.

The chain recombines TRBV29-1 with TRBJ2-1; D might be TRBD1 (6 bases). Germline CDR1 is SQVTM and CDR2 is ANQGSEA. V lost 6 bases and J 10 bases, leaving 16 bases between the germline ends. CDR3 size: 12 residues. CDR3 amino acids: CSVGVDSLEQFF. The CDR3 DNA follows: TGCAGCGTGGGGGTGGACAGTTTGGAGCAGTTCTTC.

This chain links TRBV5-4 with TRBJ2-5, with 7 bases that match TRBD2. V shed 7 bases and J 4 bases; nucleotides not matched to a gene: 13. Germline CDR1 is SGHNT and CDR2 is YYREEE (reference sequence). The length of the CDR3 is 15 residues. CDR3 in amino acids: CASAGVGGKGETQYF. The CDR3 DNA follows: TGTGCCAGCGCGGGGGTCGGGGGAAAAGGAGAGACCCAGTACTTC.

In this sample, this clone turned up once. This chain joins TRBV20-1 and TRBJ1-2; the D is unclear. The CDR3 is 11 residues long. The ends were cut back, 8 bases at V and 8 bases at J, with 15 bases in the middle. The germline V gene encodes CDR1 DFQATT and CDR2 SNEGSKA (reference sequence). The CDR3 is CSSDSPGGYTF. Here the CDR3 DNA reads TGCAGTTCGGACTCCCCCGGGGGCTACACCTTC.

The chain couples TRBV10-3 to TRBJ2-3; D may be TRBD2 (6 bases). With 3 bases removed from V and 0 bases from J, the gap between germline ends came to 13 bases. The CDR3 length is 16 residues. Germline-derived CDR1 and CDR2 are ENHRY and SYGVKD. The CDR3 region is CAISDRGIASTDTQYF. As DNA, the CDR3 is TGTGCCATCAGTGACCGGGGGATCGCTAGCACAGATACGCAGTATTTT.